Below are 17 T cell receptor beta chains sequenced from a single sample in a study of blood T cell repertoires in COVID-19. Clones were sequenced by immunoSEQ multiplex PCR, and TCRdb holds only the in-frame ones, with some missing. The table has some 250,000 clones, about 73% seen once. Specimen: peripheral blood. The receptors shown here come from a woman older than 75 with acute or convalescent COVID-19.

The genes are TRBV7-9 and TRBJ2-1, with TRBD2 as a possible D gene (5 bases). There are 13 residues in the CDR3. V lost 1 base, J lost 10 bases, and 11 bases lay in between. The germline V gene encodes CDR1 SEHNR and CDR2 FQNEAQ (reference sequence). For the CDR3, the DNA is TGTGCCAGCAGCTTAGAACGGGATGGCGAGCAGTTCTTC. Amino acids: CASSLERDGEQFF.

This chain joins TRBV4-1 and TRBJ2-5; possibly TRBD1 for D (6 bases). Germline lookup yields CDR1 MGHRA and CDR2 YSYEKL. The V end lost 0 bases, the J end lost 3 bases, and 11 bases lay between the germline ends. This CDR3 region has 15 residues. The CDR3: CASSQDENREETQYF. The CDR3 bases are TGCGCCAGCAGCCAAGATGAGAACAGGGAAGAGACCCAGTACTTC.

The rearrangement links TRBV5-1 to TRBJ2-5, with 9 bases fitting TRBD2. This CDR3 region has 16 residues. Losses at the gene ends were 0 bases for V and 6 bases for J; bases not matched to a gene: 9. Germline V gene sequence: CDR1 SGHRS, CDR2 YFSETQ. The CDR3 nucleotides read TGCGCCAGCAGCTTGGACGGCGGGAGGGCGGGTCAGACCCAGTACTTC. It translates to CASSLDGGRAGQTQYF.

J is TRBJ2-1 and V is TRBV29-1; 7 bases line up with TRBD2. The V gene end was trimmed by 7 bases and the J gene end by 6 bases; junction bases not matched to a gene: 15. This CDR3 is 15 amino acids long. In germline, CDR1 is SQVTM, CDR2 ANQGSEA. CDR3 bases: TGCAGCGCCGCGGGGGTTCAGTCATCCCCCAATGAGCAGTTCTTC. Its translation is CSAAGVQSSPNEQFF.

The chain joins TRBV28 to TRBJ1-6; D is possibly TRBD1 (5 bases). The CDR3 sequence is 15 residues long. V was clipped by 8 bases and J by 8 bases, with 19 bases between them. Germline V gene sequence: CDR1 MDHEN, CDR2 SYDVKM. In nucleotides, the CDR3 is TGTGCCAGCTATCCCGCCCGGGGGAGTTATTCACCCCTCCACTTT. Translating gives CASYPARGSYSPLHF.

This chain joins TRBV4-1 and TRBJ1-2; no firm D call. The CDR3 covers 14 residues. The V end lost 4 bases, the J end lost 5 bases, and 14 bases lay between the germline ends. Germline V gene lookup returns CDR1 MGHRA and CDR2 YSYEKL. CDR3 region: CASSPILDTYGYTF. CDR3 DNA: TGCGCCAGCAGCCCCATCCTCGACACTTATGGCTACACCTTC.

The chain's CDR3 is CASSWSDSQETQYF. The CDR3 nucleotides read TGTGCCAGCAGCTGGTCGGACAGCCAAGAGACCCAGTACTTC. This sequence joins TRBV11-2 and TRBJ2-5; D might be TRBD1 (6 bases). There are 14 residues in the CDR3. CDR1 and CDR2 from the germline V gene are SGHAT and FQNNGV. Deletions cut 4 bases from V and 1 base from J, with 10 bases between. Together with reference TRBV11-2 and TRBJ2-5, the CDR3 gives the full variable domain: EAGVAQSPRYKIIEKRQSVAFWCNPISGHATLYWYQQILGQGPKLLIQFQNNGVVDDSQLPKDRFSAERLKGVDSTLKIQPAKLEDSAVYLCASSWSDSQETQYFGPGTRLLVL.

This chain links TRBV11-2 with TRBJ1-6; weak D call: TRBD1 (6 bases). This CDR3 spans 16 amino acids. V dropped 0 bases and J dropped 9 bases, with 15 bases sitting between them. Per germline, CDR1 SGHAT and CDR2 FQNNGV. The CDR3 sequence: CASSLDGWGGFSPLHF. The CDR3 region has the DNA TGTGCCAGCAGCTTAGATGGGTGGGGGGGCTTTTCACCCCTCCACTTT.

The rearrangement links TRBV5-1 to TRBJ2-5; D may be TRBD2 (5 bases). Germline CDR1 is SGHRS and CDR2 is YFSETQ. V lost 2 bases and J lost 5, with 13 bases in between. The CDR3 is 14 amino acids. The CDR3 is CASSFEGRGETQYF. The DNA of the CDR3 is TGCGCCAGCAGCTTCGAGGGCCGGGGTGAGACCCAGTACTTC.

This clone is a singleton in its sample. V usage is TRBV6-2 or TRBV6-3 and J usage is TRBJ2-3; a weak D match, TRBD1 (6 bases). The CDR3 has 14 residues. Trimming shortened V by 1 base and J by 7 bases, and 12 bases separated the two germline ends. Per germline, CDR1 MNHEY and CDR2 SVGEGT. The DNA for the CDR3 is TGTGCCAGCAGTTACTTGGACAGTCTGAATACGCAGTATTTT. Its translation is CASSYLDSLNTQYF.

CDR3 sequence: CASSEMGRGFGGGELFF. CDR3 nucleotide sequence: TGTGCCAGCAGTGAAATGGGTAGAGGGTTTGGTGGCGGGGAGCTGTTTTTT. The chain combines TRBV25-1 with TRBJ2-2; TRBD2 is a possible D gene (5 bases). The germline gives CDR1 MGHDK, CDR2 SYGVNS. With 2 bases removed from V and 7 bases from J, the gap between germline ends came to 20 bases. The CDR3 has 17 residues.

The chain joins TRBV27 to TRBJ1-5; 8 bases align to TRBD1. This CDR3 spans 20 amino acids. J lost 0 bases, V lost 6 bases, and 19 bases had no gene match. Germline CDR1 is MNHEY and CDR2 is SMNVEV (reference sequence). Written as DNA, the CDR3 is TGTGCCAGCAGCTTCGAAGACAGGGGTCGTACCAATTATAGCAATCAGCCCCAGCATTTT. Its protein product is CASSFEDRGRTNYSNQPQHF.

This chain links TRBV15 with TRBJ2-1; 8 nucleotides agree with TRBD1. The CDR3 extends over 17 amino acids. Germline loops: CDR1 LNHNV, CDR2 YYDKDF (reference sequence). Unmatched junction bases numbered 10, after V lost 5 bases and J lost 1 base. DNA of the CDR3: TGTGCCACCAGCGCCCCGGGACAGGCAAATTCCTACAATGAGCAGTTCTTC. This sequence encodes CATSAPGQANSYNEQFF. The full variable domain, in which reference TRBV15 and TRBJ2-1 provide the parts outside the CDR3, is DAMVIQNPRYQVTQFGKPVTLSCSQTLNHNVMYWYQQKSSQAPKLLFHYYDKDFNNEADTPDNFQSRRPNTSFCFLDIRSPGLGDTAMYLCATSAPGQANSYNEQFFGPGTRLTVL.

This chain uses TRBV6-5 with TRBJ1-4; no reliable D call. The germline V and J ends were trimmed by 7 bases and 8 bases, with 20 bases remaining between them. Germline loops: CDR1 MNHEY, CDR2 SVGAGI. The CDR3 totals 15 residues. In DNA form, the CDR3 reads TGTGCCAGCACCCCTCTCGGGAGGGAAGGCGAAAAACTGTTTTTT. Residues: CASTPLGREGEKLFF.

This chain uses TRBV19 with TRBJ1-2; TRBD1 matches at 7 bases. Trimming at V came to 0 bases and at J to 7 bases, leaving 8 bases not matched to a gene. The germline CDR1 and CDR2 sequences are LNHDA and SQIVND (reference sequence). The length of the CDR3 is 15 residues. As DNA, the CDR3 is TGTGCCAGTAGTATAGATGCCCCGGGACAGCTTGGCTACACCTTC. This gives the protein CASSIDAPGQLGYTF.

The rearrangement joins TRBV3-1 (or the pseudogene TRBV3-2) to TRBJ1-5; D gene ambiguous. The length of the CDR3 is 16 residues. Germline V gene data show CDR1 as LGHDT and CDR2 as YNNKEL (reference sequence). Trimming left V 0 bases short and J 4 bases short, with 13 bases between. The CDR3 nucleotides read TGTGCCAGCAGCCAAGACTTCGGGGTGGGAAATCAGCCCCAGCATTTT. The encoded protein is CASSQDFGVGNQPQHF.

The rearrangement links TRBV6-1 to TRBJ1-1; D may be TRBD1 (6 bases). Trimming removed 3 bases from V and 5 bases from J, with 13 bases in between. Germline loops: CDR1 MNHNS, CDR2 SASEGT. The CDR3 covers 14 residues. CDR3 loop: CASSEQTGLTEAFF. CDR3 coding DNA: TGTGCCAGCAGTGAGCAGACAGGATTAACTGAAGCTTTCTTT.